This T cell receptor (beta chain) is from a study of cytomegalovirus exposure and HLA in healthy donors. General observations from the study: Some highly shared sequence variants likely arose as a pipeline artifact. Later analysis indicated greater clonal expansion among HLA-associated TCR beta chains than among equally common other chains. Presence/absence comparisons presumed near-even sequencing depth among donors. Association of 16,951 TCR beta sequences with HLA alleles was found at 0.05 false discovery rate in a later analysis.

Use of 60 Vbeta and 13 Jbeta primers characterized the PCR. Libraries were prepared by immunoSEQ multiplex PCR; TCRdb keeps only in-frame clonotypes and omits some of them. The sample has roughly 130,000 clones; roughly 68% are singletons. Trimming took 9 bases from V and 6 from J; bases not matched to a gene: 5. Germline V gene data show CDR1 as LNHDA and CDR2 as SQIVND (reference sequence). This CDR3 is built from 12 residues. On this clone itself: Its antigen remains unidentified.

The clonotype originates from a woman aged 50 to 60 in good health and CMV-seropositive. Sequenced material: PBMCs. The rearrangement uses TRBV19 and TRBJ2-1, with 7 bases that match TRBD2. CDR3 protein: CARGGGVNEQFF. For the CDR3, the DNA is TGTGCCAGGGGGGGAGGGGTCAATGAGCAGTTCTTC.